This is a list of T cell receptor beta chains from one sample in a study of shared clonotypes between healthy human individuals. Clones were read by immunoSEQ multiplex PCR, and TCRdb kept only the in-frame ones, dropping some. This table has roughly 2.6 million clones, about 92% appearing once. Sequencing used naive CD4+ T cells sorted from blood. The receptors come from a man between 18 and 29 years old in good health. Each CDR3 is given with its conserved first and last residue. The D gene is left open where the match is weak. Where a row states a size, it is once, few, many or the class of an expanded clone; other rows omit it.

abundance: NA; d_gene: NA; j_gene: TRBJ2-5; v_gene: TRBV27; CDR3aa: CATPGRLQETQYF; CDR3nt: TGTGCCACTCCGGGGAGGCTCCAAGAGACCCAGTACTTC
abundance: NA; d_gene: NA; j_gene: TRBJ2-7; v_gene: TRBV7-9; CDR3aa: CASSLAQGGNYEQYF; CDR3nt: TGTGCCAGCAGCTTAGCGCAGGGGGGAAACTACGAGCAGTACTTC
abundance: NA; d_gene: NA; j_gene: TRBJ1-1; v_gene: TRBV6-6; CDR3aa: CALRRLLNTEAFF; CDR3nt: TGTGCCCTTAGAAGGTTGCTAAACACTGAAGCTTTCTTT
abundance: NA; d_gene: NA; j_gene: TRBJ1-6; v_gene: TRBV6-6; CDR3aa: CASSYSKGSPLHF; CDR3nt: TGTGCCAGCAGTTACTCGAAGGGTTCACCCCTCCACTTT
abundance: NA; d_gene: NA; j_gene: TRBJ2-2; v_gene: TRBV7-2; CDR3aa: CASSPQPSTGELFF; CDR3nt: TGTGCCAGCAGCCCCCAGCCCAGTACCGGGGAGCTGTTTTTT
abundance: NA; d_gene: TRBD1; j_gene: TRBJ1-4; v_gene: TRBV28; CDR3aa: CASSGQVGEKLFF; CDR3nt: TGTGCCAGCTCGGGACAGGTGGGAGAAAAACTGTTTTTT
abundance: once; d_gene: TRBD1; j_gene: TRBJ1-6; v_gene: TRBV27; CDR3aa: CASSRGQGGNSPLHF; CDR3nt: TGTGCCAGCAGTCGAGGACAGGGTGGTAATTCACCCCTCCACTTT
abundance: NA; d_gene: NA; j_gene: TRBJ1-6; v_gene: TRBV10-1; CDR3aa: CASSDGNSPLHF; CDR3nt: TGCGCCAGCAGTGACGGGAATTCACCCCTCCACTTT
abundance: NA; d_gene: NA; j_gene: TRBJ2-3; v_gene: TRBV5-1; CDR3aa: CASTTGSTDTQYF; CDR3nt: TGCGCCAGCACAACAGGTAGCACAGATACGCAGTATTTT
abundance: NA; d_gene: NA; j_gene: TRBJ2-7; v_gene: TRBV30; CDR3aa: CAWSASGPEQYF; CDR3nt: TGTGCCTGGAGTGCGTCAGGCCCCGAGCAGTACTTC
abundance: NA; d_gene: TRBD1; j_gene: TRBJ1-2; v_gene: TRBV28; CDR3aa: CASNPGTARSYGYTF; CDR3nt: TGTGCCAGCAATCCCGGGACAGCAAGAAGCTATGGCTACACCTTC
abundance: NA; d_gene: TRBD2; j_gene: TRBJ2-5; v_gene: TRBV11-2; CDR3aa: CASSEAGGNQETQYF; CDR3nt: TGTGCCAGCAGCGAAGCGGGGGGGAACCAAGAGACCCAGTACTTC
abundance: NA; d_gene: NA; j_gene: TRBJ2-6; v_gene: TRBV6-5; CDR3aa: CASSYSKFSGANVLTF; CDR3nt: TGTGCCAGCAGTTACTCGAAGTTCTCTGGGGCCAACGTCCTGACTTTC
abundance: NA; d_gene: TRBD2; j_gene: TRBJ2-5; v_gene: TRBV4-1; CDR3aa: CASSQGLAGEIQETQYF; CDR3nt: TGCGCCAGCAGCCAAGGACTAGCGGGGGAAATACAAGAGACCCAGTACTTC
abundance: NA; d_gene: TRBD2; j_gene: TRBJ2-7; v_gene: TRBV10-2; CDR3aa: CASRRGLAGSYEQYF; CDR3nt: TGCGCCAGCAGAAGGGGACTAGCGGGGTCCTACGAGCAGTACTTC
abundance: NA; d_gene: NA; j_gene: TRBJ2-5; v_gene: TRBV14; CDR3aa: CASSQVETQYF; CDR3nt: TGTGCCAGCAGCCAAGTGGAGACCCAGTACTTC
abundance: NA; d_gene: TRBD1; j_gene: TRBJ2-7; v_gene: TRBV11-2; CDR3aa: CASSRGQVNSYEQYF; CDR3nt: TGTGCCAGCAGCCGAGGACAGGTAAACTCCTACGAGCAGTACTTC
abundance: NA; d_gene: NA; j_gene: TRBJ2-7; v_gene: TRBV2; CDR3aa: CASSVGEIYEQYF; CDR3nt: TGTGCCAGCAGTGTCGGCGAGATATACGAGCAGTACTTC
abundance: NA; d_gene: TRBD1; j_gene: TRBJ1-5; v_gene: TRBV18; CDR3aa: CASSSGQGARQPQHF; CDR3nt: TGTGCCAGCTCATCGGGACAGGGGGCTCGTCAGCCCCAGCATTTT
abundance: NA; d_gene: NA; j_gene: TRBJ1-2; v_gene: TRBV7-9; CDR3aa: CASSLAPGQPYGYTF; CDR3nt: TGTGCCAGCAGCTTGGCCCCCGGACAGCCCTATGGCTACACCTTC
abundance: NA; d_gene: NA; j_gene: TRBJ1-3; v_gene: TRBV19; CDR3aa: CASSVLSGNTIYF; CDR3nt: TGTGCCAGTTCCGTCCTCTCTGGAAACACCATATATTTT
abundance: NA; d_gene: TRBD1; j_gene: TRBJ2-7; v_gene: TRBV4-1; CDR3aa: CASSQGDRGKEGYEQYF; CDR3nt: TGCGCCAGCAGCCAAGGGGACAGGGGGAAGGAAGGCTACGAGCAGTACTTC
abundance: NA; d_gene: TRBD1; j_gene: TRBJ1-6; v_gene: TRBV5-1; CDR3aa: CASSQTGTGSPLHF; CDR3nt: TGCGCCAGCAGCCAGACAGGGACGGGTTCACCCCTCCACTTT
abundance: NA; d_gene: NA; j_gene: TRBJ1-2; v_gene: TRBV27; CDR3aa: CASSTDLIGYTF; CDR3nt: TGTGCCAGTTCCACGGACCTTATAGGCTACACCTTC
abundance: NA; d_gene: TRBD1; j_gene: TRBJ1-5; v_gene: TRBV5-8; CDR3aa: CASSIDRGSNQPQHF; CDR3nt: TGTGCCAGCAGCATAGACAGGGGAAGCAATCAGCCCCAGCATTTT
abundance: NA; d_gene: TRBD1; j_gene: TRBJ2-5; v_gene: TRBV4-1; CDR3aa: CASSQGPGTGRQETQYF; CDR3nt: TGCGCCAGCAGCCAAGGACCCGGGACAGGGCGGCAAGAGACCCAGTACTTC
abundance: NA; d_gene: NA; j_gene: TRBJ2-5; v_gene: TRBV6-1; CDR3aa: CASRTLEGRETQYF; CDR3nt: TGTGCCAGCAGAACTCTGGAGGGGCGGGAGACCCAGTACTTC
abundance: NA; d_gene: TRBD1; j_gene: TRBJ2-7; v_gene: TRBV7-3; CDR3aa: CASSFDRDGEQYF; CDR3nt: TGTGCCAGCAGCTTCGACAGGGACGGCGAGCAGTACTTC
abundance: NA; d_gene: NA; j_gene: TRBJ2-3; v_gene: TRBV5-1; CDR3aa: CASSLRQYTDTQYF; CDR3nt: TGCGCCAGCAGCTTGAGACAATACACAGATACGCAGTATTTT
abundance: NA; d_gene: TRBD1; j_gene: TRBJ1-4; v_gene: TRBV2; CDR3aa: CASSAGGAANEKLFF; CDR3nt: TGTGCCAGCAGCGCAGGGGGCGCAGCTAATGAAAAACTGTTTTTT
abundance: NA; d_gene: NA; j_gene: TRBJ1-5; v_gene: TRBV28; CDR3aa: CASSVREVQPQHF; CDR3nt: TGTGCCAGCAGTGTCAGGGAGGTTCAGCCCCAGCATTTT
abundance: NA; d_gene: NA; j_gene: TRBJ2-3; v_gene: TRBV25-1; CDR3aa: CASSEFRGGTDTQYF; CDR3nt: TGTGCCAGCAGTGAATTCCGAGGGGGCACAGATACGCAGTATTTT
abundance: NA; d_gene: TRBD1; j_gene: TRBJ2-3; v_gene: TRBV19; CDR3aa: CASRGGQGNFDTQYF; CDR3nt: TGTGCCAGTAGAGGAGGACAGGGAAACTTTGATACGCAGTATTTT
abundance: NA; d_gene: TRBD1; j_gene: TRBJ2-7; v_gene: TRBV7-8; CDR3aa: CASPWDRGSYEQYF; CDR3nt: TGTGCCAGCCCCTGGGACAGGGGCTCCTACGAGCAGTACTTC
abundance: NA; d_gene: NA; j_gene: TRBJ2-4; v_gene: TRBV27; CDR3aa: CASSPLTGKNIQYF; CDR3nt: TGTGCCAGCAGTCCCCTGACAGGCAAAAACATTCAGTACTTC
abundance: NA; d_gene: TRBD2; j_gene: TRBJ2-7; v_gene: TRBV13; CDR3aa: CASSGGGLGNYEQYF; CDR3nt: TGTGCCAGTAGCGGCGGGGGGTTAGGGAACTACGAGCAGTACTTC
abundance: NA; d_gene: NA; j_gene: TRBJ2-7; v_gene: TRBV10-3; CDR3aa: CAISDGYEQYF; CDR3nt: TGTGCCATCAGTGACGGCTACGAGCAGTACTTC
abundance: NA; d_gene: TRBD1; j_gene: TRBJ1-2; v_gene: TRBV19; CDR3aa: CASSRGGGGYGYTF; CDR3nt: TGTGCCAGTAGTAGAGGGGGCGGTGGCTATGGCTACACCTTC
abundance: NA; d_gene: TRBD1; j_gene: TRBJ1-2; v_gene: TRBV5-6; CDR3aa: CASSSDREEGYTF; CDR3nt: TGTGCCAGCAGCTCCGACAGGGAGGAAGGCTACACCTTC
abundance: NA; d_gene: TRBD1; j_gene: TRBJ1-2; v_gene: TRBV6-1; CDR3aa: CASRTTGPLLGYTF; CDR3nt: TGTGCCAGCAGAACGACAGGGCCATTATTAGGCTACACCTTC
abundance: once; d_gene: TRBD1; j_gene: TRBJ1-2; v_gene: TRBV11-2; CDR3aa: CASSLTGGGWPGSGYTF; CDR3nt: TGTGCCAGCAGCTTGACAGGGGGCGGATGGCCGGGATCTGGCTACACCTTC
abundance: NA; d_gene: NA; j_gene: TRBJ1-6; v_gene: TRBV5-1; CDR3aa: CASSLDGGGPPLHF; CDR3nt: TGCGCCAGCAGCTTGGATGGCGGCGGACCACCCCTCCACTTT
abundance: NA; d_gene: NA; j_gene: TRBJ1-1; v_gene: TRBV18; CDR3aa: CASSPRNLKNTEAFF; CDR3nt: TGTGCCAGCTCACCCCGGAATTTAAAGAACACTGAAGCTTTCTTT
abundance: NA; d_gene: TRBD2; j_gene: TRBJ2-2; v_gene: TRBV7-9; CDR3aa: CASSRGLAGNTGELFF; CDR3nt: TGTGCCAGCAGCCGTGGACTAGCGGGGAACACCGGGGAGCTGTTTTTT
abundance: NA; d_gene: TRBD1; j_gene: TRBJ2-1; v_gene: TRBV5-4; CDR3aa: CASSKTGVPSYNEQFF; CDR3nt: TGTGCCAGCAGCAAGACAGGGGTCCCTAGTTACAATGAGCAGTTCTTC
abundance: NA; d_gene: NA; j_gene: TRBJ2-1; v_gene: TRBV7-2; CDR3aa: CASSPPGGSSYNEQFF; CDR3nt: TGTGCCAGCAGCCCCCCCGGCGGAAGCTCCTACAATGAGCAGTTCTTC
abundance: once; d_gene: NA; j_gene: TRBJ2-1; v_gene: TRBV6-4; CDR3aa: CASSENPGRPNEQFF; CDR3nt: TGTGCCAGCAGTGAAAACCCCGGGAGACCGAATGAGCAGTTCTTC
abundance: NA; d_gene: NA; j_gene: TRBJ1-1; v_gene: TRBV7-9; CDR3aa: CASSLYSVNTEAFF; CDR3nt: TGTGCCAGCAGCTTATACAGCGTGAACACTGAAGCTTTCTTT
abundance: few; d_gene: NA; j_gene: TRBJ1-2; v_gene: TRBV10-3; CDR3aa: CAISVEADFSNYGYTF; CDR3nt: TGTGCCATCAGTGTCGAGGCAGACTTCTCCAACTATGGCTACACCTTC
abundance: NA; d_gene: NA; j_gene: TRBJ2-5; v_gene: TRBV18; CDR3aa: CASSVQETQYF; CDR3nt: TGTGCCAGCTCAGTCCAAGAGACCCAGTACTTC
abundance: NA; d_gene: TRBD2; j_gene: TRBJ2-3; v_gene: TRBV4-1; CDR3aa: CASSPIAGGPGDTQYF; CDR3nt: TGCGCCAGCAGCCCAATAGCGGGGGGGCCAGGAGATACGCAGTATTTT
abundance: NA; d_gene: NA; j_gene: TRBJ2-5; v_gene: TRBV7-9; CDR3aa: CASRREGETQYF; CDR3nt: TGTGCCAGCAGGCGTGAGGGGGAGACCCAGTACTTC
abundance: NA; d_gene: NA; j_gene: TRBJ2-5; v_gene: TRBV6-5; CDR3aa: CASSLAGQGKETQYF; CDR3nt: TGTGCCAGCAGCCTGGCGGGGCAGGGGAAGGAGACCCAGTACTTC
abundance: once; d_gene: TRBD1; j_gene: TRBJ2-7; v_gene: TRBV4-1; CDR3aa: CASSLGWDRGYEQYF; CDR3nt: TGCGCCAGCAGCCTTGGCTGGGACAGGGGGTACGAGCAGTACTTC
abundance: NA; d_gene: NA; j_gene: TRBJ2-5; v_gene: TRBV7-9; CDR3aa: CASSGQGIGTQYF; CDR3nt: TGTGCCAGCAGCGGGCAGGGCATAGGGACCCAGTACTTC
abundance: NA; d_gene: NA; j_gene: TRBJ1-2; v_gene: TRBV9; CDR3aa: CASSGGDIYGYTF; CDR3nt: TGTGCCAGCAGCGGGGGGGACATCTATGGCTACACCTTC